A selection of T cell receptor beta chains follows, all from one sample in a study of radiation and T cells in renal cell carcinoma. Some clones are missing from TCRdb's copy, which holds only in-frame ones; the method was immunoSEQ multiplex PCR. The table includes 100,000 to 150,000 clones, about four fifths detected once. The material sequenced was blood, taken from a patient whose treatment included radiotherapy and nephrectomy. Every receptor here comes from a man aged 50-59 years with renal cell carcinoma. CDR3s include the opening cysteine and the closing phenylalanine or tryptophan. A D gene is named only where the DNA matches it firmly. Expanded clones get a size class; other rows say once, few or many, or leave the size out.

d_call,clone_size,v_call,j_call,cdr3_aa,cdr3_nt
.,.,TRBV30,TRBJ2-1,CAWSQLGTANEQFF,TGTGCCTGGAGCCAACTTGGGACTGCGAATGAGCAGTTCTTC
TRBD1,few,TRBV18,TRBJ2-7,CASSPEGQGHYEQYF,TGTGCCAGCTCACCAGAGGGACAGGGTCACTACGAGCAGTACTTC
.,.,TRBV7-6,TRBJ2-1,CASSASVSYNEQFF,TGTGCCAGCAGCGCCTCCGTCTCCTACAATGAGCAGTTCTTC
TRBD1,.,TRBV27,TRBJ2-7,CASSTSRRDRGYEQYF,TGTGCCAGCAGTACGTCCCGCCGGGACAGGGGCTACGAGCAGTACTTC
TRBD2,.,TRBV7-2,TRBJ2-2,CASSQSSGGISGELFF,TGTGCCAGCAGCCAATCTAGCGGGGGGATCTCCGGGGAGCTGTTTTTT
.,.,TRBV7-9,TRBJ2-2,CASSSAYRGELFF,TGTGCCAGCAGCTCCGCCTATCGTGGGGAGCTGTTTTTT
TRBD1,once,TRBV11-3,TRBJ2-5,CASSPRSRTGNIDQETQYF,TGTGCCAGCAGCCCCCGGTCTAGGACAGGGAACATAGATCAAGAGACCCAGTACTTC
TRBD2,.,TRBV4-2,TRBJ2-5,CASSQAGGRAGETQYF,TGTGCCAGCAGCCAAGCCGGCGGGAGGGCCGGGGAGACCCAGTACTTC
.,.,TRBV9,TRBJ1-2,CASSAGVHGYTF,TGTGCCAGCAGCGCAGGGGTACATGGCTACACCTTC
.,few,TRBV27,TRBJ2-7,CASSAYGGPYEQYF,TGTGCCAGCAGTGCATACGGGGGACCATACGAGCAGTACTTC
.,.,TRBV5-1,TRBJ2-1,CASSLNSPEQFF,TGCGCCAGCAGCCTGAATAGTCCAGAGCAGTTCTTC
TRBD2,.,TRBV10-1,TRBJ2-1,CASSEWDLAGGPGEQFF,TGCGCCAGCAGTGAGTGGGATCTAGCGGGAGGGCCGGGTGAGCAGTTCTTC
.,.,TRBV2,TRBJ2-7,CASSEVAGLGSYEQYF,TGTGCCAGCAGTGAAGTGGCGGGGCTAGGGTCCTACGAGCAGTACTTC
TRBD1,.,TRBV5-1,TRBJ2-2,CASSPGQGLGELFF,TGCGCCAGCAGTCCGGGACAGGGTTTGGGGGAGCTGTTTTTT
.,.,TRBV10-3,TRBJ1-1,CAIRREENTEAFF,TGTGCCATCAGGAGAGAGGAGAACACTGAAGCTTTCTTT
.,.,TRBV6-5,TRBJ2-1,CASSYSESSYNEQFF,TGTGCCAGCAGTTACTCTGAAAGCTCCTACAATGAGCAGTTCTTC
.,.,TRBV7-6,TRBJ2-2,CASSLAAGELFF,TGTGCCAGCAGCTTAGCCGCCGGGGAGCTGTTTTTT
TRBD1,once,TRBV19,TRBJ1-6,CASSFTGGNSPLHF,TGTGCCAGTAGTTTTACAGGGGGCAATTCACCCCTCCACTTT
.,few,TRBV5-1,TRBJ1-1,CASSYRVNTEAFF,TGCGCCAGCAGCTACAGGGTGAACACTGAAGCTTTCTTT
TRBD1,.,TRBV27,TRBJ2-7,CASSLGQGEQYF,TGTGCCAGCAGTCTCGGACAGGGCGAGCAGTACTTC
.,few,TRBV6-6,TRBJ1-3,CASSLIGLGNTIYF,TGTGCCAGCAGTCTTATTGGTTTAGGGAACACCATATATTTT
.,.,TRBV29-1,TRBJ1-5,CSVEDPNQPQHF,TGCAGCGTTGAAGATCCCAATCAGCCCCAGCATTTT
.,few,TRBV5-8,TRBJ2-7,CASSRHSYEQYF,TGTGCCAGCAGCCGACACAGCTACGAGCAGTACTTC
.,.,TRBV28,TRBJ1-2,CASRIRLANYGYTF,TGTGCCAGCAGAATCCGTTTAGCTAACTATGGCTACACCTTC
.,.,TRBV27,TRBJ1-1,CASSPYLRDTEAFF,TGTGCCAGCAGCCCTTATTTAAGAGACACTGAAGCTTTCTTT
.,.,TRBV5-8,TRBJ1-2,CASSFRAGYGYTF,TGTGCCAGCAGCTTCAGGGCAGGCTATGGCTACACCTTC
TRBD1,once,TRBV19,TRBJ1-5,CASSTGTAQGGAYSNQPQHF,TGTGCCAGTAGTACCGGGACAGCGCAGGGAGGGGCATATAGCAATCAGCCCCAGCATTTT
TRBD2,.,TRBV6-1,TRBJ2-7,CASRVAGGSYEQYF,TGTGCCAGCAGAGTAGCGGGGGGCTCCTACGAGCAGTACTTC
.,.,TRBV18,TRBJ2-1,CASSLTDSYNEQFF,TGTGCCAGCTCACTAACGGACAGTTACAATGAGCAGTTCTTC
.,.,TRBV9,TRBJ2-7,CASSPKSRDNEQYF,TGTGCCAGCAGCCCCAAGTCCCGGGACAACGAGCAGTACTTC
.,.,TRBV18,TRBJ2-5,CASSPREGTYQETQYF,TGTGCCAGCTCACCACGAGAGGGAACGTACCAAGAGACCCAGTACTTC
.,once,TRBV7-7,TRBJ2-1,CASARDDRGNEQFF,TGTGCTAGCGCAAGGGACGACCGGGGCAATGAGCAGTTCTTC
.,.,TRBV5-4,TRBJ2-5,CASGREQETQYF,TGTGCCTCGGGCCGGGAGCAAGAGACCCAGTACTTC
TRBD2,.,TRBV7-2,TRBJ2-7,CASSLATSGGRRAYEQYF,TGTGCCAGCAGCTTAGCGACTAGCGGGGGGCGACGCGCCTACGAGCAGTACTTC
TRBD1,.,TRBV11-3,TRBJ2-5,CASSLDREETQYF,TGTGCCAGCAGCTTGGACAGGGAGGAGACCCAGTACTTC
TRBD2,.,TRBV19,TRBJ2-7,CASSFGEGLLYEQYF,TGTGCCAGTAGTTTTGGGGAGGGCCTTTTGTACGAGCAGTACTTC
TRBD1,few,TRBV7-9,TRBJ1-1,CASSLRSPRDRGAEAFF,TGTGCCAGCAGCTTAAGGTCCCCCCGGGACAGGGGGGCTGAAGCTTTCTTT
.,.,TRBV18,TRBJ1-1,CASSSVGRASGAFF,TGTGCCAGCTCTTCCGTCGGGCGCGCCTCGGGAGCTTTCTTT
.,.,TRBV2,TRBJ1-1,CASSAGLNTEAFF,TGTGCCAGCAGTGCAGGGTTGAACACTGAAGCTTTCTTT
TRBD1,.,TRBV9,TRBJ1-6,CASSLGQGRNSPLHF,TGTGCCAGCAGCCTTGGACAGGGAAGAAATTCACCCCTCCACTTT
.,.,TRBV6-6,TRBJ2-7,CASSYPPGQSYEQYF,TGTGCCAGCAGTTACCCCCCCGGACAGTCCTACGAGCAGTACTTC
.,.,TRBV19,TRBJ2-1,CASSPPGLNEQFF,TGTGCCAGTAGTCCCCCGGGGTTGAATGAGCAGTTCTTC
.,.,TRBV19,TRBJ2-7,CASSIGPDGEQYF,TGTGCCAGTAGTATAGGCCCCGATGGCGAGCAGTACTTC
TRBD2,.,TRBV5-1,TRBJ2-5,CASSLVASGRETQYF,TGCGCCAGCAGCTTGGTGGCTAGCGGGCGAGAGACCCAGTACTTC
.,.,TRBV18,TRBJ2-1,CASSPVLNEQFF,TGTGCCAGCTCACCGGTACTCAATGAGCAGTTCTTC
.,.,TRBV10-3,TRBJ2-7,CAIESQGGTYEQYF,TGTGCCATCGAGTCCCAGGGTGGGACCTACGAGCAGTACTTC
TRBD1,once,TRBV9,TRBJ2-2,CASRGTGGSGELFF,TGTGCCAGCAGGGGAACAGGGGGCTCCGGGGAGCTGTTTTTT
.,once,TRBV30,TRBJ1-6,CAWSVPTGHRTMGSPLHF,TGTGCCTGGAGTGTACCTACGGGACATCGAACGATGGGTTCACCCCTCCACTTT
.,.,TRBV2,TRBJ2-5,CASSDFLQGTTQYF,TGTGCCAGCAGTGATTTCCTCCAGGGGACAACCCAGTACTTC
.,.,TRBV5-1,TRBJ1-1,CASGIRGGRTEAFF,TGCGCCAGCGGAATCAGGGGCGGGAGGACTGAAGCTTTCTTT
.,.,TRBV7-3,TRBJ1-6,CASSSNRNSPLHF,TGTGCCAGCAGCTCAAACAGGAATTCACCCCTCCACTTT
.,once,TRBV7-2,TRBJ2-2,CASSLVSGTGELFF,TGTGCCAGCAGCTTAGTAAGCGGTACCGGGGAGCTGTTTTTT
.,.,TRBV4-1,TRBJ2-1,CASSPPGGEWQFF,TGCGCCAGCAGCCCGCCCGGAGGGGAGTGGCAGTTCTTC
TRBD2,.,TRBV4-1,TRBJ2-5,CASSQDQLAGYEKGGETQYF,TGCGCCAGCAGCCAAGATCAGCTAGCGGGATATGAAAAGGGAGGGGAGACCCAGTACTTC
.,.,TRBV7-9,TRBJ1-2,CASSFSGRTSRGGYTF,TGTGCCAGCAGCTTCTCAGGGCGGACAAGCCGAGGTGGCTACACCTTC
TRBD1,.,TRBV18,TRBJ1-2,CASSPDQGDPRGYTF,TGTGCCAGCTCACCTGATCAGGGGGACCCTCGGGGCTACACCTTC
.,.,TRBV5-4,TRBJ2-5,CATLIDSKRDQYF,TGTGCCACCCTAATCGATTCCAAGAGAGACCAGTACTTC